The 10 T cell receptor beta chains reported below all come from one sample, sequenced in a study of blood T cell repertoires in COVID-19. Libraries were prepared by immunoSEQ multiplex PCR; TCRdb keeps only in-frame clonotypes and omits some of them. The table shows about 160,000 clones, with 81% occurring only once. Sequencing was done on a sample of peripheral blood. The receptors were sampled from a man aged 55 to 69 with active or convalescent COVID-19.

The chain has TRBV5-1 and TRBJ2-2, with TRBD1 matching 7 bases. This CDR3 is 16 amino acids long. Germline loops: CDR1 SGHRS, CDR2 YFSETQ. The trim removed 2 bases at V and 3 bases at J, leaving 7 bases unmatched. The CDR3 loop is CASSFKGQADTGELFF. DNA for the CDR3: TGCGCCAGCAGCTTTAAAGGACAGGCCGACACCGGGGAGCTGTTTTTT.

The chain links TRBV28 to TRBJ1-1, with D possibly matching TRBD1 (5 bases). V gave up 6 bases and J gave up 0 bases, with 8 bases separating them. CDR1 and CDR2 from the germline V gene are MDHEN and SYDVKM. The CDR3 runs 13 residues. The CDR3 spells CASSDSLNTEAFF. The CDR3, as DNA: TGTGCCAGCAGCGACAGCCTGAACACTGAAGCTTTCTTT.

CDR3 residues: CASSTGQGANYEQYF. The DNA for the CDR3 is TGTGCCAGCAGTACGGGACAGGGGGCAAACTACGAGCAGTACTTC. The rearrangement joins TRBV6-5 to TRBJ2-7, with TRBD1 matching over 12 bases. V was clipped by 5 bases and J by 3 bases; unmatched bases: 5. The germline V gene has CDR1 MNHEY and CDR2 SVGAGI. The CDR3 is made up of 15 amino acids.

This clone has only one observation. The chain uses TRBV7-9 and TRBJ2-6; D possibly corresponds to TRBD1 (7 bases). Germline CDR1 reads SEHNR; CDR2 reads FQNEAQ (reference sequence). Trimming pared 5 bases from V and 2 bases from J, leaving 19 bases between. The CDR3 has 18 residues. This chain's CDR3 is CASSALWQGGTGANVLTF. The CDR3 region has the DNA TGTGCCAGCAGCGCCCTGTGGCAGGGGGGTACTGGGGCCAACGTCCTGACTTTC.

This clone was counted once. CDR3: CSASPRALRGNQPQHF. The CDR3 DNA reads as TGCAGTGCTAGTCCCAGGGCCCTGCGAGGCAATCAGCCCCAGCATTTT. V and J are TRBV20-1 and TRBJ1-5; D might be TRBD1 (5 bases). The CDR3 has 16 residues. The germline CDR1 and CDR2 sequences are DFQATT and SNEGSKA (reference sequence). The V gene lost 3 bases and the J gene lost 2 bases, with 17 bases spanning the gap.

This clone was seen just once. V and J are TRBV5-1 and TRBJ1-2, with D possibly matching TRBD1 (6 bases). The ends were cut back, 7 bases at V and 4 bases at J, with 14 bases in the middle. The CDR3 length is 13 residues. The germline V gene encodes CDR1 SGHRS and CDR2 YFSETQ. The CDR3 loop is CASAEGGGYGYTF. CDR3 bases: TGCGCCAGCGCCGAAGGGGGTGGCTATGGCTACACCTTC.

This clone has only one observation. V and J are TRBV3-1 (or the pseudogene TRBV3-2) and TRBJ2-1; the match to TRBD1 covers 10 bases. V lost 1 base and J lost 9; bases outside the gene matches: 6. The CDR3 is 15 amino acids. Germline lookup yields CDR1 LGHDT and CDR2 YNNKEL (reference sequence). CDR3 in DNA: TGTGCCAGCAGCCAAGGACCGGGACAGGGGAGTGAGCAGTTCTTC. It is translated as CASSQGPGQGSEQFF.

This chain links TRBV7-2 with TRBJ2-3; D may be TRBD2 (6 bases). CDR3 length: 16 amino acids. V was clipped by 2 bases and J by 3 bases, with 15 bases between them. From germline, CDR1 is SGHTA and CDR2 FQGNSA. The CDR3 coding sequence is TGTGCCAGCAGCTTACTTATGGGGGGAGAGACAGATACGCAGTATTTT. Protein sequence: CASSLLMGGETDTQYF.

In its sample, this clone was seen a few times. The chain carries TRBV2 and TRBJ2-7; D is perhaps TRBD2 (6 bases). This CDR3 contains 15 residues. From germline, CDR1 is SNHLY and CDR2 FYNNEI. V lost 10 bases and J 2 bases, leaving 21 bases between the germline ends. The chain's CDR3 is CATTRAGTPTYEQYF. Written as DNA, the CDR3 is TGTGCCACGACGAGGGCGGGGACTCCAACCTACGAGCAGTACTTC. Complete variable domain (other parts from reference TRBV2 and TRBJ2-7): EPEVTQTPSHQVTQMGQEVILRCVPISNHLYFYWYRQILGQKVEFLVSFYNNEISEKSEIFDDQFSVERPDGSNFTLKIRSTKLEDSAMYFCATTRAGTPTYEQYFGPGTRLTVT.

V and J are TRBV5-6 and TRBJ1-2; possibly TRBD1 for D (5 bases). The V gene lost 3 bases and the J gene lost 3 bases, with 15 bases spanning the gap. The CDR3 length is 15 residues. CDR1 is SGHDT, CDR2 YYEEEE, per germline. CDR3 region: CASSSWRGRDYGYTF. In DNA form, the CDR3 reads TGTGCCAGCAGCTCCTGGCGGGGGAGGGACTATGGCTACACCTTC. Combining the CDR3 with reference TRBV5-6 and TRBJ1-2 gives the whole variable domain DAGVTQSPTHLIKTRGQQVTLRCSPKSGHDTVSWYQQALGQGPQFIFQYYEEEERQRGNFPDRFSGHQFPNYSSELNVNALLLGDSALYLCASSSWRGRDYGYTFGSGTRLTVV.